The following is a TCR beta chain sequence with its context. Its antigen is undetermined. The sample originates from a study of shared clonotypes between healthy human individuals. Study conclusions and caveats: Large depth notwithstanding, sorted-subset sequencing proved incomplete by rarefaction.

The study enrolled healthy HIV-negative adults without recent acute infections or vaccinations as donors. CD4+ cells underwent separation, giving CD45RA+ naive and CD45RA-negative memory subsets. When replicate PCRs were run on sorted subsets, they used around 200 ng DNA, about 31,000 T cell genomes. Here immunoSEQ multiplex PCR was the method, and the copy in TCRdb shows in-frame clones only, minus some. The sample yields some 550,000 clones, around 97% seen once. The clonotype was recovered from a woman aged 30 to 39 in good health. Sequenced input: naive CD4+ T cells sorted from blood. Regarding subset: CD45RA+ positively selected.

This CDR3 is CASGLARKDFTGLVETQYF. The CDR3 DNA reads TGTGCTAGTGGTTTGGCCAGGAAAGACTTTACAGGGCTTGTGGAGACCCAGTACTTC. This chain links TRBV12-5 with TRBJ2-5, with D tentatively TRBD1 (6 bases). CDR1 and CDR2 (germline): LGHNT, FRNRAP. The CDR3 is 19 residues long. V was cut by 1 base and J by 5 bases, with 26 bases left in between.